The 14 T cell receptor beta chains below were found in one sample sequenced in a study of T cells in localized non-small cell lung cancer. TCRdb's copy holds only in-frame clones and misses some; the assay was immunoSEQ multiplex PCR. The table includes some 1,700 clones, 25% to 30% detected once. This specimen was lung tumor tissue, taken before any cancer treatment. All receptors derive from a woman aged 35-75 years with stage I lung adenocarcinoma.

In nucleotides, the CDR3 is TGTGCCAGCAGCTTGGCCGGAGGGACCTACAATGAGCAGTTCTTC. It is translated as CASSLAGGTYNEQFF. The chain joins TRBV11-3 to TRBJ2-1; possible D gene TRBD2, 6 bases. Germline V gives CDR1 SGHNT, CDR2 YENEEA. This CDR3 contains 15 residues. The ends were cut back, 3 bases at V and 2 bases at J, with 11 bases in the middle.

This clone qualifies as medium-sized. The V call is TRBV6-8, the J call TRBJ1-1; D unclear. The CDR3 sequence is 15 residues long. Germline lookup yields CDR1 MNHGY and CDR2 SAAAGT. Trimming cost V 0 bases and J 4 bases, with 12 bases left between them. CDR3 nucleotides: TGTGCCAGCAGTTACTCGGCCGTTAGGAGCACTGAAGCTTTCTTT. This encodes CASSYSAVRSTEAFF.

This clone was seen more than once but under ten times. The chain has TRBV7-5 and TRBJ2-1; the table calls TRBD1, which could not be checked here. TRBV7-5 is a documented pseudogene. The CDR3 has 18 amino acids. CDR3 DNA: TGTGCCAGCAGCGTAGATAGAGGTGATACAGGTTGGGGCAATGAGCAGTTCTTC. Its protein is CASSVDRGDTGWGNEQFF.

V usage is TRBV27 and J usage is TRBJ2-2; TRBD1 matches 7 bases. The germline V gene has CDR1 MNHEY and CDR2 SMNVEV (reference sequence). V shed 7 bases and J 6 bases; nucleotides not matched to a gene: 14. The CDR3 length is 16 residues. In DNA form, the CDR3 reads TGTGCCAGCAAGGGCTTCGGGACAGCGACCTCCGGGGAGCTGTTTTTT. Protein: CASKGFGTATSGELFF.

In its sample, this clone was seen a few times. The chain uses TRBV5-1 and TRBJ1-4; 10 positions match TRBD1. The V gene end was trimmed by 0 bases and the J gene end by 8 bases; junction bases not matched to a gene: 4. Looked up from germline, CDR1 is SGHRS and CDR2 is YFSETQ. The CDR3 consists of 15 residues. The DNA of the CDR3 is TGCGCCAGCAGCTTGGCGACAGGGGGCGGGGAAAAACTGTTTTTT. Translation: CASSLATGGGEKLFF.

This clone was observed a few times. The V call is TRBV29-1, the J call TRBJ2-5; 8 nucleotides match TRBD2. J was trimmed by 4 bases and V by 4 bases; bases with no gene match: 5. CDR3 size: 13 residues. CDR1 SQVTM and CDR2 ANQGSEA come from the germline V gene. CDR3 nucleotides: TGCAGCGTTGGTCCCAGCGGGGGAGAGACCCAGTACTTC. Its protein is CSVGPSGGETQYF.

The chain links TRBV12-5 to TRBJ2-1; no reliable D call. This CDR3 spans 12 amino acids. Germline-derived CDR1 and CDR2 are LGHNT and FRNRAP. With 5 bases removed from V and 7 bases from J, the gap between germline ends came to 9 bases. CDR3: CASGNYRNEQFF. For the CDR3, the DNA is TGTGCTAGTGGTAACTACCGGAATGAGCAGTTCTTC. The whole variable domain, remainder taken from reference TRBV12-5 and TRBJ2-1, is DARVTQTPRHKVTEMGQEVTMRCQPILGHNTVFWYRQTMMQGLELLAYFRNRAPLDDSGMPKDRFSAEMPDATLATLKIQPSEPRDSAVYFCASGNYRNEQFFGPGTRLTVL.

This chain links TRBV15 with TRBJ2-7; 7 bases are shared with TRBD1. The CDR3 is 17 amino acids. The J segment lost 3 bases and the V segment lost 0 bases, leaving 11 bases of the junction unmatched. CDR1 LNHNV and CDR2 YYDKDF come from the germline V gene (reference sequence). In nucleotides, the CDR3 is TGTGCCACCAGCAGAGAAAGGACAGGCCCCACCAACTACGAGCAGTACTTC. The encoded protein is CATSRERTGPTNYEQYF.

The chain carries TRBV9 and TRBJ1-2; D remains ambiguous. V lost 3 bases and J lost 4, with 7 bases in between. Germline values: CDR1 SGDLS, CDR2 YYNGEE. The length of the CDR3 is 12 residues. The CDR3 reads CASSGGSYGYTF. As DNA, the CDR3 is TGTGCCAGCAGCGGTGGGTCCTATGGCTACACCTTC.

The chain joins TRBV5-1 to TRBJ2-3; 10 positions agree with TRBD2. Germline V CDR1 and CDR2: SGHRS, YFSETQ. CDR3 size: 16 residues. Germline trimming cut 2 bases from V and 0 bases from J; bases unmatched to any gene: 3. DNA for the CDR3: TGCGCCAGCAGCTTTCTAGCGGGGGCTAGCACAGATACGCAGTATTTT. Encoded protein: CASSFLAGASTDTQYF.

This clone was counted a few times. The gene calls are TRBV9 and TRBJ1-6; TRBD1 is a possible D gene (5 bases). Germline loops: CDR1 SGDLS, CDR2 YYNGEE. Trimming stripped 5 bases from V and 9 bases from J, with 18 bases between. The CDR3 is 15 residues long. CDR3 DNA: TGTGCCAGCAGTCCCCCCCCTGCCGGGGCTTCACCCCTCCACTTT. Its translation: CASSPPPAGASPLHF. The full variable domain, in which reference TRBV9 and TRBJ1-6 provide the parts outside the CDR3, is DSGVTQTPKHLITATGQRVTLRCSPRSGDLSVYWYQQSLDQGLQFLIQYYNGEERAKGNILERFSAQQFPDLHSELNLSSLELGDSALYFCASSPPPAGASPLHFGNGTRLTVT.

The chain has TRBV29-1 and TRBJ1-2; 7 bases fit TRBD1. The CDR3 totals 15 residues. Germline V gene sequence: CDR1 SQVTM, CDR2 ANQGSEA. V lost 5 bases and J lost 8; bases outside the gene matches: 17. DNA of the CDR3: TGCAGCGTTACTAGGACAGGTAGTAAGGTCGGCGGCTACACCTTC. Translating it yields CSVTRTGSKVGGYTF.

This chain's CDR3 is CASGLDGTYEQYF. The DNA of the CDR3 is TGCGCCAGCGGGCTGGACGGCACCTACGAGCAGTACTTC. The chain has TRBV4-1 and TRBJ2-7; the D is unclear. CDR1 is MGHRA and CDR2 is YSYEKL in the germline V gene. The CDR3 covers 13 residues. The ends were cut back, 8 bases at V and 2 bases at J, with 13 bases in the middle.

V usage is TRBV12-5 and J usage is TRBJ1-5, with TRBD1 identical over 7 bases. Germline lookup yields CDR1 LGHNT and CDR2 FRNRAP. The J segment lost 1 base and the V segment lost 2 bases, leaving 8 bases of the junction unmatched. The CDR3 spans 17 residues. The CDR3 is CASGLSGGTASNQPQHF. DNA for the CDR3: TGTGCTAGTGGTTTGAGTGGCGGGACAGCAAGCAATCAGCCCCAGCATTTT.